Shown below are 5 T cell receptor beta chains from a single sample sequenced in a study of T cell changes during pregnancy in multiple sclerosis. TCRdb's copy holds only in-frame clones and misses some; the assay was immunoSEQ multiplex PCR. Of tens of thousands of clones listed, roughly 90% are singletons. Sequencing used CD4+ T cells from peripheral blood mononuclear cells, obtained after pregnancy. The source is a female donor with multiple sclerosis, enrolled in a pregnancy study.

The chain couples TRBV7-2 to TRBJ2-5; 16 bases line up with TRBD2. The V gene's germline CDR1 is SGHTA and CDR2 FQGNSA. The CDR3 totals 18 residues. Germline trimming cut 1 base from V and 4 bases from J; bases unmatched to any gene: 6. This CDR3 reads CASSLVGTSGGARETQYF. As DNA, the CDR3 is TGTGCCAGCAGCTTAGTTGGGACTAGCGGGGGGGCTCGAGAGACCCAGTACTTC. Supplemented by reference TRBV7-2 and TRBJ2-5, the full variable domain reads GAGVSQSPSNKVTEKGKDVELRCDPISGHTALYWYRQSLGQGLEFLIYFQGNSAPDKSGLPSDRFSAERTGGSVSTLTIQRTQQEDSAVYLCASSLVGTSGGARETQYFGPGTRLLVL.

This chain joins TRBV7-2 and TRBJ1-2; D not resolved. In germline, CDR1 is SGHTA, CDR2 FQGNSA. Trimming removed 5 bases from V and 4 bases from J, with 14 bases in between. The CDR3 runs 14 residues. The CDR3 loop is CASSPQIHPYGYTF. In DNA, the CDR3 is TGTGCCAGCAGCCCACAGATCCACCCCTATGGCTACACCTTC.

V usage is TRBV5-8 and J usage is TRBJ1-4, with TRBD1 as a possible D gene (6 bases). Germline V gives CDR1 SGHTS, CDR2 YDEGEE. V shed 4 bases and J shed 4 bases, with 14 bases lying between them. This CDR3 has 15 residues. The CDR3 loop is CASSRSGAVNEKLFF. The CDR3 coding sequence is TGTGCCAGCAGCCGGTCAGGGGCGGTTAATGAAAAACTGTTTTTT.

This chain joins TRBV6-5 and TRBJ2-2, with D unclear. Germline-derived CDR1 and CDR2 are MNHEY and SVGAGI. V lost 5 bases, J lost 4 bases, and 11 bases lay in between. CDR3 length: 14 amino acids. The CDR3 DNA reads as TGTGCCAGCAGTCGCGATCAGGTCACCGGGGAGCTGTTTTTT. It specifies CASSRDQVTGELFF.

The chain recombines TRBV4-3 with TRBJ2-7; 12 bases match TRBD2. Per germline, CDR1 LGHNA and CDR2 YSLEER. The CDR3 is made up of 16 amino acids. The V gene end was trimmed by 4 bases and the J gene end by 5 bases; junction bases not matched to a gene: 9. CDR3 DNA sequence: TGCGCCAGCAGCCTAGGGACTAGCGGGCGGAGGGACGAGCAGTACTTC. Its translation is CASSLGTSGRRDEQYF.